The source of this TCR beta chain is a study of T cells in Graves' hyperthyroidism and ophthalmopathy. This clonotype was counted only a few times. Clinical symptoms, serum thyroxine and TRAb, thyroid ultrasound and orbital computed tomography together formed the diagnostic basis. Blood sampling occurred at first hyperthyroidism diagnosis, ahead of any ophthalmopathy symptoms. The authors took PBMCs from 9.5 to 10 ml fresh peripheral blood. Amplified regions were TCR beta CDR3 sequences from RNA transcripts. With the HTBI primer set, the TCR CDR3 went through a first round of RT-PCR. TCRdb re-analysed the multiplex PCR reads in MiXCR, keeping a single row per CDR3 protein. The table includes more than 550,000 distinct CDR3 sequences, under 20% detected once. This sequence was found in a woman in her forties or fifties with Graves' hyperthyroidism that later progressed to Graves' ophthalmopathy. Sequencing was carried out using blood.

The CDR3 loop is CASSIKRGQGYSNQPQHF. The CDR3 region has the DNA TGTGCCAGCAGTATAAAGCGGGGACAGGGATATAGCAATCAGCCCCAGCATTTT. This chain connects TRBV6-1 to TRBJ1-5; TRBD1 matches 9 bases. The CDR3 is made up of 18 amino acids. The J segment lost 0 bases and the V segment lost 5 bases, leaving 11 bases of the junction unmatched. The germline CDR1 and CDR2 sequences are MNHNS and SASEGT.